The 2 T cell receptor beta chains in this list originate from one sample, sequenced in a study of blood T cell repertoires in COVID-19. TCRdb keeps only in-frame clones here, not all; method: immunoSEQ multiplex PCR. Of about 220,000 clones in the sample, more than 65% were seen once. The material sequenced was peripheral blood. All receptors derive from a man aged 50 to 59 with active or convalescent COVID-19.

The V gene is TRBV2, the J gene TRBJ1-6; tentative D call: TRBD1 (6 bases). The germline CDR1 and CDR2 sequences are SNHLY and FYNNEI. The CDR3 length is 13 residues. V was shortened by 7 bases and J by 4 bases, with 8 bases between the two germline ends. As DNA, the CDR3 is TGTGCCAGCATGGACAGTTATAATTCACCCCTCCACTTT. Translating it yields CASMDSYNSPLHF.

V usage is TRBV7-2 and J usage is TRBJ1-5, with D possibly TRBD1 on 6 matching bases. The germline gives CDR1 SGHTA, CDR2 FQGNSA. The CDR3 length is 14 residues. Trimming shortened V by 5 bases and J by 5 bases, and 13 bases separated the two germline ends. This CDR3 reads CASSKTGGYQPQHF. Written as DNA, the CDR3 is TGTGCCAGCAGCAAGACAGGAGGATATCAGCCCCAGCATTTT.